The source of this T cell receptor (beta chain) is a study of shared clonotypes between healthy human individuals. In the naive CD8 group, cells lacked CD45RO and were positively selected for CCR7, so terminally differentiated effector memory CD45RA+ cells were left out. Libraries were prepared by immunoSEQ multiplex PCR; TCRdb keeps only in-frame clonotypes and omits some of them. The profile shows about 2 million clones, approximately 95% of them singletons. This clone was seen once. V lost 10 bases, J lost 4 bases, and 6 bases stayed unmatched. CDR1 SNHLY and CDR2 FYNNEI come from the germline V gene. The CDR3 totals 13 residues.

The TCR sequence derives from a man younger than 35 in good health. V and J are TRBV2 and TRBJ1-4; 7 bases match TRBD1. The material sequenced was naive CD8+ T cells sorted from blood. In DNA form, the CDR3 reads TGTGCCATCAGGGACAGTCTTAATGAAAAACTGTTTTTT. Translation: CAIRDSLNEKLFF.